This TCR beta chain stems from a study of beta chain features in type 1 diabetes. For this clone: Its antigen remains unknown.

The sequenced template was cDNA made from the entire isolated RNA. Measured with immunoSEQ multiplex PCR; TCRdb has only the in-frame clones, and not every one. Of 250,000 to 300,000 clones listed, under 8.5% are singletons. Overall study findings and caveats: Shortening that was moderate but significant affected the TCRB CDR3s of Type 1 diabetes patients in all four CD4+ subsets.

The source is a woman younger than 35 in good health. Sequencing used central memory CD4+ T cells from blood.

The CDR3 bases are TGTGCCAGCAGTCCCATCACCGGGACAGGGAAAAGCGAAACTAACTATGGCTACACCTTC. Its protein is CASSPITGTGKSETNYGYTF. V and J are TRBV27 and TRBJ1-2, with 9 bases that match TRBD1. The V gene's germline CDR1 is MNHEY and CDR2 SMNVEV (reference sequence). The V segment lost 5 bases and the J segment 0 bases; nucleotides outside the gene matches: 19. CDR3 length: 20 amino acids.